The clone carrying this T cell receptor beta chain came up a few times. Its antigen is currently unknown. The data belong to a study of CD8+CD57+ T cells in acquired aplastic anemia. V was pared by 6 bases and J by 5 bases, with 10 bases between. Germline lookup yields CDR1 SNHLY and CDR2 FYNNEI. The CDR3 extends over 12 amino acids. Study observations and caveats: Overlapping CD8+ CDR3 repertoires of patients and controls contained approximately 28 shared sequences.

Patients chosen for sequencing had CD8+CD57+ cells that had expanded, as shown by flow cytometry. Both TCR beta VDJ combination and CDR3 sequence profiling were carried out. Genomic DNA was the template for this profiling. TCRdb re-called the reads with MiXCR, one entry per CDR3 protein. The sample records 150,000 to 200,000 distinct CDR3 sequences, around half being singletons. This TCR came from a human donor with aplastic anemia. The rearrangement joins TRBV2 to TRBJ1-2; a possible D gene is TRBD1 (6 bases). The sequencing sample was made of sorted CD4+, CD8+, or CD8+CD57+ T cells (not recorded which) from PBMCs. CDR3 residues: CASRGQQYGYTF. Written as DNA, the CDR3 is TGTGCCAGCAGAGGACAGCAATATGGCTACACCTTC.